The 4 T cell receptor beta chains below were found in one sample sequenced in a study of T cells in women clearing cervical HPV infection. Sequencing was performed with immunoSEQ multiplex PCR; in TCRdb, only in-frame clones are kept and a portion is missing. The sample totals 21,000 or so clones; its top ten clones hold about 2.5%. The sample was blood buffy coat. The source is a woman aged 18 to 75 with a cervical HPV16 infection that either progressed to CIN3+ or cleared (not recorded which).

As for this clone: The sequence runs out 3 residues before the end of the CDR3; the remainder is reconstructed from the germline J gene. The J gene is TRBJ2-3, the V gene TRBV18; D may be TRBD2 (5 bases). Germline V gene data show CDR1 as KGHSH and CDR2 as LQKENI. The CDR3 spans 13 residues. CDR3 sequence: CASSEGLGETQYF. CDR3 bases read: TGTGCCAGCTCAGAGGGCCTCGGGGAGACG.

Note on this clone: With the read ending 3 residues before the CDR3 end, the germline J gene is used to fill in that end. This chain uses TRBV5-6 with TRBJ2-3; the D gene is possibly TRBD2 (5 bases). The CDR3 runs 14 residues. CDR1 SGHDT and CDR2 YYEEEE come from the germline V gene. The sequenced CDR3 bases are TGTGCCAGCAGCTTGGCGAGCAGCGGAGAGACG. This sequence encodes CASSLASSGET. The whole CDR3 region reads CASSLASSGETQYF.

As for this clone: Sequencing ends 3 residues short of the CDR3 end; the germline J gene provides the rest. The chain joins TRBV29-1 to TRBJ2-7; D call uncertain. The V end lost 7 bases, the J end lost 3 bases, and 10 bases lay between the germline ends. Germline-derived CDR1 and CDR2 are SQVTM and ANQGSEA. The CDR3 consists of 11 residues. The sequenced part of the CDR3 DNA is TGCAGCGCCTCCGTAAACTACGAG. Translated: CSASVNYE. The whole CDR3 protein reads CSASVNYEQYF.

Regarding this clone: The CDR3 extends 3 residues past the end of the read, so its final part is completed from the germline J gene. This chain connects TRBV7-9 to TRBJ1-2, with D perhaps matching TRBD1 (6 bases). The CDR3 has 13 residues. Germline V CDR1 and CDR2: SEHNR, FQNEAQ (reference sequence). CDR3: CASSLGGRNDYTF. The sequenced CDR3 bases are TGTGCCAGCAGCTTGGGGGGGCGAAATGAC.